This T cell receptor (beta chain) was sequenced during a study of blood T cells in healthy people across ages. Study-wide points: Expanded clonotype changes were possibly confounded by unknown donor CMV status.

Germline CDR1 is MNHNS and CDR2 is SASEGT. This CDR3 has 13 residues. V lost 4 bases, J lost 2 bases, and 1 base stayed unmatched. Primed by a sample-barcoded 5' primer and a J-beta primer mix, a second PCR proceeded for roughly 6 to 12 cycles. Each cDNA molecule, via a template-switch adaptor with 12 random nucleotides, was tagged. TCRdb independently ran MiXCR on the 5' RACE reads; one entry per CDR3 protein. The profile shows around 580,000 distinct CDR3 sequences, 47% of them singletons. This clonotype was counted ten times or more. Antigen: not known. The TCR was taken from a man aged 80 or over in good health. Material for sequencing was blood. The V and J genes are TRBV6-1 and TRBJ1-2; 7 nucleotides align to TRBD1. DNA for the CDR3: TGTGCCAGCAGTGCGACAGGGAACTATGGCTACACCTTC. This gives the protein CASSATGNYGYTF.